Listed below are T cell receptor beta chains from one sample, sequenced in a study of shared clonotypes between healthy human individuals. Profiling relied on immunoSEQ multiplex PCR, and the TCRdb table lists in-frame clones only, not all of them. This table has about 2.4 million clones, over 85% appearing once. The sequenced sample consisted of naive CD4+ T cells from PBMCs. Receptors originate from a man younger than 30 in good health. Some clones in this sample may be carry-over from other donors' samples. The CDR3 runs from the conserved cysteine through the conserved F or W. A D gene is named only where the DNA matches it firmly. Size tells how often a clone was seen (once, few, many) or the class of an expanded clone, and some rows leave it out.

D gene,J gene,clone size,V gene,CDR3 DNA,CDR3 protein
-,TRBJ2-3,-,TRBV13,TGTGCCAGCAGCCGACGGAGCGGCACAGATACGCAGTATTTT,CASSRRSGTDTQYF
TRBD2,TRBJ2-1,once,TRBV7-2,TGTGCCAGCAGCGGCGCGCGGGAGCTACGCAATGAGCAGTTCTTC,CASSGARELRNEQFF
-,TRBJ2-7,-,TRBV6-4,TGTGCCAGCAAAAGGGAAATTTCCTCCTACGAGCAGTACTTC,CASKREISSYEQYF
TRBD1,TRBJ2-1,-,TRBV5-5,TGTGCCAGCAGCGGCGGGACAGGGGGCTACAATGAGCAGTTCTTC,CASSGGTGGYNEQFF
-,TRBJ2-1,-,TRBV7-2,TGTGCCAGCAGCTTAGAGGGCAGATTCTCCTACAATGAGCAGTTCTTC,CASSLEGRFSYNEQFF
TRBD2,TRBJ2-2,-,TRBV11-3,TGTGCCAGCAGGGCTCTTAGCGGGAGGGCCAACACCGGGGAGCTGTTTTTT,CASRALSGRANTGELFF
-,TRBJ1-1,few,TRBV10-1,TGCGCCAGCAGTGAGAGTTGGGACGGTGAAGCTTTCTTT,CASSESWDGEAFF
-,TRBJ2-5,-,TRBV18,TGTGCCAGCTCACCGACACAGGGGACTCAAGAGACCCAGTACTTC,CASSPTQGTQETQYF
-,TRBJ2-5,once,TRBV2,TGTGCCAGCAGGGTAGCTGGAGGGCCTAGTGAGACCCAGTACTTC,CASRVAGGPSETQYF
-,TRBJ1-2,-,TRBV19,TGTGCCAGTAGTGCCGGACAGTCCTATGGCTACACCTTC,CASSAGQSYGYTF
TRBD1,TRBJ1-6,-,TRBV5-6,TGTGCCAGCAGCCGACGGACAGGAAGAAATTCACCCCTCCACTTT,CASSRRTGRNSPLHF
-,TRBJ1-2,-,TRBV7-2,TGTGCCAGCAGCTCCCTCAGGGCAGGGCACTATGGCTACACCTTC,CASSSLRAGHYGYTF
-,TRBJ2-1,-,TRBV30,TGTGCCTGGAGCGTCACGAGGCTCTACAATGAGCAGTTCTTC,CAWSVTRLYNEQFF
-,TRBJ1-6,-,TRBV7-3,TGTGCCAGCAGCTTAGCAGGGAACTATAATTCACCCCTCCACTTT,CASSLAGNYNSPLHF
TRBD1,TRBJ2-1,few,TRBV7-3,TGTGCCAGCAGCTACGGGACAGTCTCCGACAATGAGCAGTTCTTC,CASSYGTVSDNEQFF
-,TRBJ2-6,-,TRBV7-3,TGTGCCAGCAGCTTAGCGGGAAACTCTGGGGCCAACGTCCTGACTTTC,CASSLAGNSGANVLTF
TRBD2,TRBJ2-7,-,TRBV2,TGTGCCAGCAGTACTAGCGACCTCTCCTACGAGCAGTACTTC,CASSTSDLSYEQYF
TRBD1,TRBJ1-6,-,TRBV7-9,TGTGCCAGCAGCTTGGGACAGGGGGCGGATTCACCCCTCCACTTT,CASSLGQGADSPLHF
-,TRBJ1-1,-,TRBV7-9,TGTGCCAGCAGCTCCCCGCGGCTGGGGTCGAACACTGAAGCTTTCTTT,CASSSPRLGSNTEAFF
-,TRBJ1-6,-,TRBV4-3,TGCGCCAGCAGCCAAGACGGGAATTCACCCCTCCACTTT,CASSQDGNSPLHF
TRBD1,TRBJ2-7,-,TRBV5-1,TGCGCCAGCAGCGCGTATACCGGGACAGGGTCTTCCGAGCAGTACTTC,CASSAYTGTGSSEQYF
TRBD1,TRBJ1-5,-,TRBV23-1,TGCGCCAGCAGTCATACCGGGACAGGGGATTCTGGTACTTACAATCAGCCCCAGCATTTT,CASSHTGTGDSGTYNQPQHF
-,TRBJ2-1,-,TRBV6-1,TGTGCCAGCAGACCTGACATCTACTCCTACAATGAGCAGTTCTTC,CASRPDIYSYNEQFF
-,TRBJ2-7,-,TRBV23-1,TGCGCCAGCAGTCAATCGCGCTTAGGGTACTCCTACGAGCAGTACTTC,CASSQSRLGYSYEQYF
-,TRBJ1-2,-,TRBV6-6,TGTGCCAGCAGTTACTCATCGTTTTCGGTAACTGGCTACACCTTC,CASSYSSFSVTGYTF
-,TRBJ2-7,-,TRBV29-1,TGCAGCGTCCAAAACCCGGGCCTTACCTACGAGCAGTACTTC,CSVQNPGLTYEQYF
TRBD1,TRBJ1-1,-,TRBV18,TGTGCCAGCTCAGACCAGGGGGCGAACGCGAACACTGAAGCTTTCTTT,CASSDQGANANTEAFF
-,TRBJ2-3,-,TRBV11-2,TGTGCCAGCAGCTACGGAGCATCAGATACGCAGTATTTT,CASSYGASDTQYF
-,TRBJ2-5,-,TRBV6-1,TGTGCCAGCAGTAACATGGGGCGGGAGACCCAGTACTTC,CASSNMGRETQYF
TRBD1,TRBJ1-2,-,TRBV5-1,TGCGCCAGCAGCGTACAGGGGGCGGGCTATGGCTACACCTTC,CASSVQGAGYGYTF
TRBD1,TRBJ2-7,-,TRBV25-1,TGTGCCAGCAGTGGTAAGACAGGGCTGTACGAGCAGTACTTC,CASSGKTGLYEQYF
-,TRBJ1-1,-,TRBV7-8,TGTGCCAGCAGCGTAGGAGGGGACTTCACTGAAGCTTTCTTT,CASSVGGDFTEAFF
-,TRBJ2-3,-,TRBV7-7,TGTGCCAGCAGCTTAACTCGAGCAGATACGCAGTATTTT,CASSLTRADTQYF
-,TRBJ2-7,-,TRBV30,TGTGCCTGGATTTACAACCCGGGAGCCGGGGAGCAGTACTTC,CAWIYNPGAGEQYF
-,TRBJ2-3,-,TRBV7-3,TGTGCCAGCAGCTTAATGGTTACTGGCGGGGACACAGATACGCAGTATTTT,CASSLMVTGGDTDTQYF
TRBD1,TRBJ2-3,-,TRBV5-4,TGTGCCAGCAGCAGCAGGGACAGCGATACGCAGTATTTT,CASSSRDSDTQYF
TRBD1,TRBJ1-5,-,TRBV28,TGTGCCAGCAGCTCGGAGGCGGGGACAGGGGGTTTCAGCAATCAGCCCCAGCATTTT,CASSSEAGTGGFSNQPQHF
-,TRBJ1-3,-,TRBV7-2,TGTGCCAGCAGCTTGTCGGGGGGTTCCTCTGGAAACACCATATATTTT,CASSLSGGSSGNTIYF
-,TRBJ1-1,-,TRBV27,TGTGCCAGCAGTTCCGCGGGGAGGAACACTGAAGCTTTCTTT,CASSSAGRNTEAFF
-,TRBJ2-3,-,TRBV6-6,TGTGCCAGCAGTTACCCTCGACAGGACACAGATACGCAGTATTTT,CASSYPRQDTDTQYF
TRBD2,TRBJ2-3,-,TRBV5-6,TGTGCCAGCAGCTCGGGGGGACGGGCTAGCACAGATACGCAGTATTTT,CASSSGGRASTDTQYF
-,TRBJ1-1,few,TRBV29-1,TGCAGCGTTGTAGGGGCGACGGAAGCTTTCTTT,CSVVGATEAFF
-,TRBJ1-2,-,TRBV5-1,TGCGCCAGCAGCTTGGGGGAAGAGGGCTACACCTTC,CASSLGEEGYTF
-,TRBJ2-2,-,TRBV29-1,TGCAGCGTTGGCCCGCAGGGGTCCACCGGGGAGCTGTTTTTT,CSVGPQGSTGELFF
-,TRBJ2-3,-,TRBV7-2,TGTGCCAGCAGCTCACAGGGATTCCTTAGCACAGATACGCAGTATTTT,CASSSQGFLSTDTQYF
TRBD1,TRBJ2-7,once,TRBV12-5,TGTGCTAGTGGTTTGGTACAAGGGGGCCTCTACGAGCAGTACTTC,CASGLVQGGLYEQYF
-,TRBJ1-1,-,TRBV6-5,TGTGCCAGCAGTTACTCCTTCCGGGGCACTGAAGCTTTCTTT,CASSYSFRGTEAFF
-,TRBJ2-7,-,TRBV10-3,TGTGCCATCAGTGAGTCAACTAGCGCAGGGGAGCCCTACGAGCAGTACTTC,CAISESTSAGEPYEQYF
-,TRBJ1-2,-,TRBV6-1,TGTGCCAGCAGTGACCTACGACAGTATGGCTACACCTTC,CASSDLRQYGYTF
-,TRBJ2-5,once,TRBV7-3,TGTGCCAGCAGCCTGGGGGCCGCAGGGAAAGAGACCCAGTACTTC,CASSLGAAGKETQYF
-,TRBJ1-2,-,TRBV18,TGTGCCAGCTCCCCAGACAGGATCAACTATGGCTACACCTTC,CASSPDRINYGYTF
-,TRBJ1-1,few,TRBV29-1,TGCAGCGCCGACCCGAGGGGGAACACTGAAGCTTTCTTT,CSADPRGNTEAFF
-,TRBJ1-1,-,TRBV28,TGTGCCAGCAGCATGGGCGCCCAAAATTGGAGCATCCGAAACACTGAAGCTTTCTTT,CASSMGAQNWSIRNTEAFF